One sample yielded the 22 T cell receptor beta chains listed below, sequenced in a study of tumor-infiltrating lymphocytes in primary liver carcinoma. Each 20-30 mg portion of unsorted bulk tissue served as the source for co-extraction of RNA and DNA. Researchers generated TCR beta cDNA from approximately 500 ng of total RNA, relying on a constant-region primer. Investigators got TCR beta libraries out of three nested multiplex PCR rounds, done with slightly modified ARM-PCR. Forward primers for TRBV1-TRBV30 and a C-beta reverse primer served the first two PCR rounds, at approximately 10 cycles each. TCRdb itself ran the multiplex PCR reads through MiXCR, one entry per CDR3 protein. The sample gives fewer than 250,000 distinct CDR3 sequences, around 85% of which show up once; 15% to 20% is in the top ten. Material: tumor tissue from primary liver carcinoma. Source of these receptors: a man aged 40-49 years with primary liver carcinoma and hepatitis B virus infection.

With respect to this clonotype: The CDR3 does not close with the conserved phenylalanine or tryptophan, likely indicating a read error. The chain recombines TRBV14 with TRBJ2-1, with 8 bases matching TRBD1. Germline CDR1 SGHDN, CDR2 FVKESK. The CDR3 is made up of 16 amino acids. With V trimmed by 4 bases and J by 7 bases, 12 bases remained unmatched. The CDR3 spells CASSRQQGGRLNEQFI. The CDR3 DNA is TGTGCCAGCAGCCGTCAACAGGGGGGCCGGTTAAATGAGCAGTTCATC.

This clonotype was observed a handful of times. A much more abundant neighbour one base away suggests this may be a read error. The CDR3 sequence is CASTRTGQNTGELLF. In DNA, the CDR3 is TGTGCCAGCACCAGGACTGGACAGAACACCGGGGAGCTGCTTTTT. The chain carries TRBV7-9 and TRBJ2-2, with D perhaps matching TRBD1 (6 bases). From germline, CDR1 is SEHNR and CDR2 FQNEAQ (reference sequence). This CDR3 is 15 amino acids long.

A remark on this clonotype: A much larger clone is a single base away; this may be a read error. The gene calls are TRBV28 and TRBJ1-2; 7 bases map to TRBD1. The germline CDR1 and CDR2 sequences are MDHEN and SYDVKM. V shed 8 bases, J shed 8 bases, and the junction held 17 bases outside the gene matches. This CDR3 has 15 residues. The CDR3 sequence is CASGSSLQGRGGYTF. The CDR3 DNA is TGTGCCAGCGGGTCAAGTCTACAGGGGCGAGGGGGCTACACCTTC.

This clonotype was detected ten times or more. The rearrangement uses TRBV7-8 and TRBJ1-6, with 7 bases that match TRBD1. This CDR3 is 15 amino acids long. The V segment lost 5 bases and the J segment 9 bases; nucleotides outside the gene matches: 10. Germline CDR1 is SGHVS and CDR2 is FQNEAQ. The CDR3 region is CASSGSGTATSPLHF. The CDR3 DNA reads TGTGCCAGCAGCGGATCCGGGACAGCTACTTCACCCCTCCACTTT.

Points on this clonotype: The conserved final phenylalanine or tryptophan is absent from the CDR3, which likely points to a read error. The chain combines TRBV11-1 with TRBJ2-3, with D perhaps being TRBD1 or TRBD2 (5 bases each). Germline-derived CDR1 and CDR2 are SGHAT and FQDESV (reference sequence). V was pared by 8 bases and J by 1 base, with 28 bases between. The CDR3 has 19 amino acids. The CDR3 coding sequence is TGTGCCAGCTGTTCTGGGGGAAGCTCTCTTGGAGCCCGCACAGATACGCAGTATCTT. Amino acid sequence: CASCSGGSSLGARTDTQYL.

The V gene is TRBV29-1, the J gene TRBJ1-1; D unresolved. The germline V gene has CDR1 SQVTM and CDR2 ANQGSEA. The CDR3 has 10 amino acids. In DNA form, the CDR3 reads TGCAGGCTGGGGTACACTGAAGCTTTCTTT. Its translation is CRLGYTEAFF.

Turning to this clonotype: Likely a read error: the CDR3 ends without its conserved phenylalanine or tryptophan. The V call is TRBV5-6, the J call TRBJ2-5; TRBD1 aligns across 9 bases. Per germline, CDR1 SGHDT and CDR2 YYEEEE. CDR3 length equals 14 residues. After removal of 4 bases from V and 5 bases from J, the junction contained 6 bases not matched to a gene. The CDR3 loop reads CASSTGQGHETQYI. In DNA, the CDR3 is TGTGCCAGCAGCACAGGACAGGGGCATGAGACCCAGTACATC.

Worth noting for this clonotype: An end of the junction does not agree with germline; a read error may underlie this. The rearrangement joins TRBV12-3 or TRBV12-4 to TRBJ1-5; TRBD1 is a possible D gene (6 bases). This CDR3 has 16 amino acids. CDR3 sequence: CTSSRSRDTYHQPQHF. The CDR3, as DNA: TGTACCAGCAGTCGAAGCCGGGACACTTATCATCAGCCGCAGCATTTT.

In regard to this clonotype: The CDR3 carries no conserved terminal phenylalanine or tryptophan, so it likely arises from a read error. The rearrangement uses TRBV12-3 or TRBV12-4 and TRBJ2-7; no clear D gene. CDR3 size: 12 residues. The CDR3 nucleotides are TGTACCAGCAGTTTGGAACACTACGAGCAGTACTGC. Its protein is CTSSLEHYEQYC.

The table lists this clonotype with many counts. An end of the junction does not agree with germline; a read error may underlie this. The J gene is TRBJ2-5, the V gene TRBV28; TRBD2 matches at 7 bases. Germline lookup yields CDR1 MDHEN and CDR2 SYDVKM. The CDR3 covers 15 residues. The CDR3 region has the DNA TGTGCCAGCAGTCCCGGGACTACTTACCAGGAGACCCAGTACTTC. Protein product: CASSPGTTYQETQYF.

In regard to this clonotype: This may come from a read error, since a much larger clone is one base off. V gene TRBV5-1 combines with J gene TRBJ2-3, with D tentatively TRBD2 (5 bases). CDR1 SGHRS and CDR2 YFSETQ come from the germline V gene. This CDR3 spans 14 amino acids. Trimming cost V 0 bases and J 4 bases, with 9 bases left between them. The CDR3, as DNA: TGCGCCAGCAGCTTGGATGGAGGCGCAGATACGCAGTATTTT. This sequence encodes CASSLDGGADTQYF.

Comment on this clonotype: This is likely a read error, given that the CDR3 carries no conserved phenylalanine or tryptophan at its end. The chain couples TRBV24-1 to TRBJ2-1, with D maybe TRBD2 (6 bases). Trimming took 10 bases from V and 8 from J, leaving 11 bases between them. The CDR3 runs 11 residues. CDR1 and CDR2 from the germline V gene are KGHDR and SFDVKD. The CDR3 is CATGRDDEQFL. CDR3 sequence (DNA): TGTGCCACTGGGCGGGATGATGAGCAGTTCTTA.

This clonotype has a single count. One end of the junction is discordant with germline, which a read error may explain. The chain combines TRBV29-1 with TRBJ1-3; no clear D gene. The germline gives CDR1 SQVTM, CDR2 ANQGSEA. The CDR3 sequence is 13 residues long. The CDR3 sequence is CSAEREAGNTINF. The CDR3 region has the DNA TGTAGCGCCGAGAGGGAGGCTGGAAACACCATAAATTTT.

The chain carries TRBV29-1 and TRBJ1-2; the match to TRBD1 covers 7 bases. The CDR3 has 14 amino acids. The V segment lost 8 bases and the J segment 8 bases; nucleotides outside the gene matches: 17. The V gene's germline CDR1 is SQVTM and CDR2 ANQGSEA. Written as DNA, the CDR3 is TGCAGCTGTTCCCTGAACAGGGGAGTTGTCGGCTACACCTTC. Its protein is CSCSLNRGVVGYTF.

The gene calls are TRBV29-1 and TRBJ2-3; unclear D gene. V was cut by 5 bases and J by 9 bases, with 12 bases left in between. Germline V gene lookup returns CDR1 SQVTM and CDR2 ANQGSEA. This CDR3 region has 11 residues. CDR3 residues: CSVTGPATQYF. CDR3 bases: TGCAGCGTTACTGGGCCCGCAACGCAGTATTTT.

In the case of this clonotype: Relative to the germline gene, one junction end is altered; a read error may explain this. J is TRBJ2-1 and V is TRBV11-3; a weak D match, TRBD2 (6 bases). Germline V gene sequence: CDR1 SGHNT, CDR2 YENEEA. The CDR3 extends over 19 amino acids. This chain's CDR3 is CASSLGRQDTRGSYDEQSF. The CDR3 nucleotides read TGTGCCAGCAGCTTAGGGCGGCAGGATACTCGGGGGTCCTACGACGAGCAGTCCTTC.

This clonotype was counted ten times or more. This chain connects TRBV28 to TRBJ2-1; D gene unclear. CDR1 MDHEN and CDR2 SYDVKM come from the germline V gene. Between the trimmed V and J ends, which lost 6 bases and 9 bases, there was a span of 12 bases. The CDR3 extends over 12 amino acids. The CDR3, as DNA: TGTGCCAGCAGCCTAGTCTTGGCTGAGCAGTTCTTC. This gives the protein CASSLVLAEQFF.

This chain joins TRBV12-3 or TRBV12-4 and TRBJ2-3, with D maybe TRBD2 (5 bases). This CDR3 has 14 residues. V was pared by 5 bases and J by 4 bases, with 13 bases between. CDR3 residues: CASSPGIRPDTQYF. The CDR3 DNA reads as TGTGCCAGCAGTCCCGGGATTAGACCAGATACGCAGTATTTT.

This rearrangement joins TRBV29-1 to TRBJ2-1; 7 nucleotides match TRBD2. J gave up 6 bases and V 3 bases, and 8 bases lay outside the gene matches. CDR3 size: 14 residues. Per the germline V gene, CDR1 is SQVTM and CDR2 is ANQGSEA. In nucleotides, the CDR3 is TGCAGCGTTGACGTAGCTAGCGGCTTCAATGAGCAGTTCTTC. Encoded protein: CSVDVASGFNEQFF.

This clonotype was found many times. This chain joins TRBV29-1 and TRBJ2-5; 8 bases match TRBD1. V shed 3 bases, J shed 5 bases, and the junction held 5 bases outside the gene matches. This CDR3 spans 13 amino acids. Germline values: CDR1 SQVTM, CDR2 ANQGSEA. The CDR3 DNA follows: TGCAGCGTTGATCCAGGGGGCGCGGAGACCCAGTACTTC. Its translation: CSVDPGGAETQYF.

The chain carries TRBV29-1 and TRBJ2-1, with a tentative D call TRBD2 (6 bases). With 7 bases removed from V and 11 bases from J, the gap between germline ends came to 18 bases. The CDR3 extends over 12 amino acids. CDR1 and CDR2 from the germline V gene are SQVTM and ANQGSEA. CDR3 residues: CSGVREIDKQFF. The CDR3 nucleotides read TGCAGCGGGGTACGGGAGATCGATAAGCAGTTCTTC.

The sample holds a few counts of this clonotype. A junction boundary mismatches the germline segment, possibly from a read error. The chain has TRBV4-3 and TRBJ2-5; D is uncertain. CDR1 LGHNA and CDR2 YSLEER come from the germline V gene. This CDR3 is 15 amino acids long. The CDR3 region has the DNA TGCACCAGCAGTCAAGCAGTGCGTTTGACTGAGACCCAGTACTTC. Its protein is CTSSQAVRLTETQYF.